These 27 T cell receptor beta chains came from one sample sequenced in a study of T cells after yellow fever vaccination. TCRdb analysed the 5' RACE reads with MiXCR anew, one entry per CDR3 protein. The sample has approximately 550,000 distinct CDR3 sequences; approximately 13% are singletons. This specimen was PBMCs, taken on the day of the yellow fever booster vaccination. The receptors shown here come from a young man who received the YFV17D yellow fever vaccine.

The chain has TRBV30 and TRBJ2-3; unclear D gene. The germline CDR1 and CDR2 sequences are GTSNPN and SVGIG (reference sequence). V lost 3 bases to trimming and J lost 7 bases, with 14 bases between them. The CDR3 consists of 13 residues. The CDR3 spells CAWRMDAANTQYF. CDR3 coding DNA: TGTGCCTGGAGGATGGACGCTGCAAATACGCAGTATTTT.

The rearrangement joins TRBV28 to TRBJ1-5; the match to TRBD1 covers 8 bases. Germline V CDR1 and CDR2: MDHEN, SYDVKM. The CDR3 contains 21 residues. V shed 5 bases and J 3 bases; nucleotides not matched to a gene: 24. CDR3 nucleotides: TGTGCCAGCAGTCCACGTAAAACGGGACAGGTCTATGTGGGGGCCAATCAGCCCCAGCATTTT. Amino acids: CASSPRKTGQVYVGANQPQHF.

The sample holds a few counts of this clonotype. Its ends do not fully match the called genes, so a read error is possible. This chain uses TRBV6-1 with TRBJ1-1; D is perhaps TRBD1 (5 bases). This CDR3 has 14 amino acids. Germline CDR1 MNHNS, CDR2 SASEGT. CDR3 sequence reads: CASTLLGGNTEAFF. Written as DNA, the CDR3 is TGTGCGAGCACCCTCCTGGGGGGGAACACTGAAGCTTTCTTT.

There are many counts of this clonotype. The chain joins TRBV12-3 or TRBV12-4 to TRBJ2-7; either TRBD1 or TRBD2 may supply D (6 bases each). The CDR3 is 19 amino acids. Between the trimmed V and J ends, which lost 5 bases and 1 base, there was a span of 27 bases. CDR3 residues: CASSPPPGAGVSRSYEQYF. CDR3 coding DNA: TGTGCCAGCAGTCCCCCCCCGGGGGCGGGCGTGAGTCGATCCTACGAGCAGTACTTC.

This clonotype has just a few counts. CDR3 sequence reads: CASSPGQGPYEQFF. The CDR3 DNA sequence: TGTGCCAGCAGTCCGGGACAGGGGCCCTATGAGCAGTTCTTC. V usage is TRBV27 and J usage is TRBJ2-1; 10 bases line up with TRBD1. The CDR3 is made up of 14 amino acids. The germline gives CDR1 MNHEY, CDR2 SMNVEV (reference sequence). V dropped 5 bases and J dropped 8; count of bases not matched to a gene: 6.

This clonotype was counted a few times. V gene TRBV11-2 combines with J gene TRBJ1-2; TRBD1 matches at 9 bases. The germline V gene encodes CDR1 SGHAT and CDR2 FQNNGV. The CDR3 loop spans 15 amino acids. V lost 4 bases, J lost 4 bases, and 7 bases stayed unmatched. The CDR3 nucleotides read TGTGCCAGCAGCTCCAACGCGGACAGGGGCTATGGCTACACCTTC. Its protein product is CASSSNADRGYGYTF.

The rearrangement joins TRBV30 to TRBJ1-3; D gene unclear. In germline, CDR1 is GTSNPN, CDR2 SVGIG (reference sequence). The CDR3 is 14 amino acids. V was shortened by 2 bases and J by 7 bases, with 15 bases between the two germline ends. CDR3 sequence (DNA): TGTGCCTGGAGTCGGGGAGCCCAGTCGAACACCATATATTTT. This gives the protein CAWSRGAQSNTIYF.

This clonotype was picked up a small number of times. The chain is built from TRBV12-3 or TRBV12-4 and TRBJ2-4, with a weak D call TRBD2 (6 bases). The V end lost 3 bases, the J end lost 1 base, and 10 bases lay between the germline ends. The CDR3 consists of 15 residues. As DNA, the CDR3 is TGTGCCAGCAGTTTGGCGGGGTATGCCAAAAACATTCAGTACTTC. This translates into CASSLAGYAKNIQYF.

The chain has TRBV9 and TRBJ2-1; 8 nucleotides line up with TRBD1. CDR3 size: 15 residues. The V and J ends lost 1 base and 6 bases, in that order; junction bases with no gene match: 6. The germline gives CDR1 SGDLS, CDR2 YYNGEE. The CDR3 nucleotides are TGTGCCAGCAGCGTAAGGGGACAGGACTCCAATGAGCAGTTCTTC. Translation gives CASSVRGQDSNEQFF.

The chain recombines TRBV5-1 with TRBJ2-5; 8 bases are shared with TRBD1. CDR1 is SGHRS and CDR2 is YFSETQ in the germline V gene. With V trimmed by 3 bases and J by 4 bases, 8 bases remained unmatched. The CDR3 sequence is 15 residues long. Here the CDR3 DNA reads TGCGCCAGCAGCTCTACAATGACAGGGGTAGAGACCCAGTACTTC. Its protein is CASSSTMTGVETQYF.

V and J are TRBV20-1 and TRBJ2-1; TRBD2 is a possible D gene (6 bases). This CDR3 is 14 amino acids long. Per germline, CDR1 DFQATT and CDR2 SNEGSKA (reference sequence). Trimming removed 4 bases at V and 0 bases at J, with 10 bases between. The CDR3 DNA follows: TGCAGTGCTATACTAGCCCGCTCCTACAATGAGCAGTTCTTC. Translation gives CSAILARSYNEQFF.

This clonotype appeared a few times. The chain employs TRBV5-6 and TRBJ2-7; 7 bases are shared with TRBD2. The CDR3 contains 13 residues. The V gene's germline CDR1 is SGHDT and CDR2 YYEEEE. Trimming cost V 6 bases and J 7 bases; bases outside gene matches: 10. CDR3 DNA sequence: TGTGCCAGCATTTTTGACGGGGGAGGGGAGCAGTACTTC. Translating it yields CASIFDGGGEQYF.

V usage is TRBV5-1 and J usage is TRBJ2-3; no firm D call. Germline lookup yields CDR1 SGHRS and CDR2 YFSETQ. The CDR3 totals 11 residues. Trimming took 3 bases from V and 13 from J, leaving 12 bases between them. The CDR3 sequence is CASSSGPREYF. In DNA, the CDR3 is TGCGCCAGCAGCTCCGGGCCGCGCGAGTATTTT.

The sample holds a few counts of this clonotype. V is TRBV18 and J is TRBJ2-3; D is unresolved. The CDR3 spans 15 residues. V gave up 2 bases and J gave up 2 bases, with 11 bases separating them. Looked up from germline, CDR1 is KGHSH and CDR2 is LQKENI. CDR3 DNA sequence: TGTGCCAGCTCACCAGTCTCGGGCAACACAGATACGCAGTATTTT. Translation gives CASSPVSGNTDTQYF.

The chain is built from TRBV20-1 and TRBJ2-1; D call uncertain. The V gene lost 6 bases and the J gene lost 10 bases, with 19 bases spanning the gap. The germline CDR1 and CDR2 sequences are DFQATT and SNEGSKA (reference sequence). This CDR3 comprises 13 residues. The CDR3 is CSARGTVVWEQFF. DNA for the CDR3: TGCAGTGCCCGAGGCACCGTCGTTTGGGAGCAGTTCTTC.

This CDR3 is CASSAGEGAGNTIYF. In DNA form, the CDR3 reads TGTGCCAGCAGCGCTGGGGAGGGGGCCGGAAACACCATATATTTT. The chain links TRBV9 to TRBJ1-3; 7 nucleotides agree with TRBD1. J gave up 4 bases and V 3 bases, and 7 bases lay outside the gene matches. Germline-derived CDR1 and CDR2 are SGDLS and YYNGEE. The CDR3 runs to 15 residues. Variable domain in full (rest from reference TRBV9 and TRBJ1-3): DSGVTQTPKHLITATGQRVTLRCSPRSGDLSVYWYQQSLDQGLQFLIQYYNGEERAKGNILERFSAQQFPDLHSELNLSSLELGDSALYFCASSAGEGAGNTIYFGEGSWLTVV.

This clonotype was recorded many times. The junction departs from the called germline gene at one end, perhaps through a read error. This rearrangement joins TRBV5-1 to TRBJ2-1; 8 bases agree with TRBD2. The CDR3 has 15 amino acids. Germline CDR1 reads SGHRS; CDR2 reads YFSETQ. The CDR3 coding sequence is TGTGCCAGCAGCTTGGGTGGCGGGAGGTACAATGAGCAGTTCTTC. The encoded protein is CASSLGGGRYNEQFF.

This clonotype has only a few counts. The chain couples TRBV7-9 to TRBJ2-3; TRBD2 agrees at 7 bases. V lost 5 bases, J lost 4 bases, and 6 bases stayed unmatched. CDR1 and CDR2 (germline): SEHNR, FQNEAQ (reference sequence). The CDR3 runs to 14 residues. CDR3 in amino acids: CASSRGSNSDTQYF. The DNA of the CDR3 is TGTGCCAGCAGCCGCGGGAGTAATTCAGATACGCAGTATTTT.

This clonotype was seen repeatedly, ten times or more. The chain recombines TRBV7-8 with TRBJ2-5; 10 nucleotides agree with TRBD2. The CDR3 is 15 amino acids. The ends lost 1 base at V and 11 bases at J; junction bases unmatched: 10. The germline CDR1 and CDR2 sequences are SGHVS and FQNEAQ. This CDR3 reads CASSLGGLAEAGQYF. The CDR3 DNA sequence: TGTGCCAGCAGCTTAGGAGGACTAGCGGAGGCTGGGCAGTACTTC.

This clonotype was counted a few times. This CDR3 reads CASSFLSSSNSPLHF. The CDR3, as DNA: TGTGCCAGCAGTTTTTTGAGTTCTAGTAATTCACCCCTCCACTTT. This chain joins TRBV12-3 or TRBV12-4 and TRBJ1-6; D gene unclear. Deletions cut 3 bases from V and 6 bases from J, with 12 bases between. CDR3 length: 15 residues.

This clonotype was seen a few times. The genes are TRBV6-2 or TRBV6-3 and TRBJ2-3; 11 bases line up with TRBD2. The CDR3 runs to 17 residues. V was clipped by 0 bases and J by 4 bases; unmatched bases: 6. The germline V gene has CDR1 MNHEY and CDR2 SVGEGT. The CDR3 DNA reads as TGTGCCAGCAGTTACTCGCTAGCGGGAGGCCATCCAGATACGCAGTATTTT. This codes for CASSYSLAGGHPDTQYF.

The chain employs TRBV6-1 and TRBJ1-5; D unclear. This CDR3 has 14 amino acids. V lost 6 bases and J 0 bases, leaving 9 bases between the germline ends. Germline lookup yields CDR1 MNHNS and CDR2 SASEGT. Here the CDR3 DNA reads TGTGCCAGCAGAAGCCCCAATAGCAATCAGCCCCAGCATTTT. Amino acids: CASRSPNSNQPQHF.

The rearrangement uses TRBV11-2 and TRBJ2-2, with 10 bases aligning to TRBD2. CDR3 length: 19 residues. Germline V CDR1 and CDR2: SGHAT, FQNNGV. Trimming took 4 bases from V and 0 from J; bases not matched to a gene: 11. The CDR3 region is CASSWSGRAAPANTGELFF. CDR3 in DNA: TGTGCCAGCAGCTGGAGCGGGAGGGCAGCGCCTGCGAACACCGGGGAGCTGTTTTTT.

This clonotype was seen at least ten times. The chain has TRBV27 and TRBJ2-7; 11 nucleotides match TRBD2. Germline values: CDR1 MNHEY, CDR2 SMNVEV (reference sequence). The CDR3 totals 13 residues. Trimming took 10 bases from V and 4 from J; bases not matched to a gene: 6. CDR3 sequence (DNA): TGTGCCATCTCCGGGACTAGCGGTTACGAGCAGTACTTC. This sequence encodes CAISGTSGYEQYF.

V and J are TRBV3-1 and TRBJ2-5; TRBD1 or TRBD2 may be the D gene (6 bases each). The V end was cut by 0 bases, the J end by 5 bases, with 13 bases between. The length of the CDR3 is 15 residues. Germline CDR1 is LGHDT and CDR2 is YNNKEL (reference sequence). The CDR3 sequence: CASSQEGRGLETQYF. The CDR3 bases are TGTGCCAGCAGCCAAGAGGGACGGGGGCTGGAGACCCAGTACTTC.

The rearrangement links TRBV27 to TRBJ2-5, with a weak D call TRBD2 (6 bases). The length of the CDR3 is 15 residues. Trimming took off 1 base at V and 4 bases at J, with 13 bases between the two ends. From germline, CDR1 is MNHEY and CDR2 SMNVEV (reference sequence). The CDR3 DNA is TGTGCCAGCAGTTTATTCGGGAGCGGAGGAGAGACCCAGTACTTC. It is translated as CASSLFGSGGETQYF.

This chain links TRBV9 with TRBJ1-3, with unresolved D. Germline assignment: CDR1 SGDLS and CDR2 YYNGEE. Trimming cost V 3 bases and J 2 bases, with 18 bases left between them. This CDR3 has 17 amino acids. The DNA for the CDR3 is TGTGCCAGCAGCGCCCGTCAGGTTGGCAAAGCTGGAAACACCATATATTTT. Residues: CASSARQVGKAGNTIYF. Full variable domain (outside the CDR3, taken from reference TRBV9 and TRBJ1-3): DSGVTQTPKHLITATGQRVTLRCSPRSGDLSVYWYQQSLDQGLQFLIQYYNGEERAKGNILERFSAQQFPDLHSELNLSSLELGDSALYFCASSARQVGKAGNTIYFGEGSWLTVV.